This is a list of T cell receptor beta chains from one sample in a study of blood T cell repertoires in COVID-19. Assay: immunoSEQ multiplex PCR; the TCRdb copy retains only in-frame clones and omits some. This table holds 650,000 to 800,000 clones, 75% to 90% found once. Sequenced input: peripheral blood. These receptors came from a woman in her late teens or twenties with acute or convalescent COVID-19. CDR3s include the opening cysteine and the closing phenylalanine or tryptophan. Each record gives: J gene, clone size, CDR3 length, D gene, V gene, CDR3 DNA, CDR3 protein. A D gene is named only where the DNA matches it firmly. Only some rows state a clone size, as once, few, many or a class for expanded clones.

J: TRBJ2-1; size: .; length: 17; D: .; V: TRBV6-1; DNA: TGTGCCAGCAGTGAAGCGCTCCAGGGTGTAACCTACAATGAGCAGTTCTTC; CDR3: CASSEALQGVTYNEQFF
J: TRBJ1-6; size: .; length: 12; D: .; V: TRBV9; DNA: TGTGCCAGCAGTCCCTCTAATTCACCCCTCCACTTT; CDR3: CASSPSNSPLHF
J: TRBJ2-3; size: .; length: 18; D: .; V: TRBV1; DNA: TGCACCAGCAGCCAAGGGCTAGCGGGGGGCCTCAGCACAGATACGCAGTATTTT; CDR3: CTSSQGLAGGLSTDTQYF
J: TRBJ1-2; size: .; length: 14; D: .; V: TRBV30; DNA: TGTGCCTTAGGTTGGGCAGGGCCGAACTATGGCTACACCTTC; CDR3: CALGWAGPNYGYTF
J: TRBJ2-2; size: .; length: 15; D: .; V: TRBV5-6; DNA: TGTGCCAGCAGCTTGCACACGAAGAACACCGGGGAGCTGTTTTTT; CDR3: CASSLHTKNTGELFF
J: TRBJ1-5; size: once; length: 16; D: .; V: TRBV7-9; DNA: TGTGCCAGCAGCTTAGGCCTGGGAGTAGCCAATCAGCCCCAGCATTTT; CDR3: CASSLGLGVANQPQHF
J: TRBJ2-3; size: .; length: 15; D: TRBD2; V: TRBV5-1; DNA: TGCGCCAGCAGCTTGGTTGCGGGGGGGCTCGATACGCAGTATTTT; CDR3: CASSLVAGGLDTQYF
J: TRBJ1-2; size: .; length: 15; D: .; V: TRBV20-1; DNA: TGCAGTGCTAGTGCCTTCGCCCGGGGGGGTAGGGGCTACACCTTC; CDR3: CSASAFARGGRGYTF
J: TRBJ1-5; size: .; length: 18; D: TRBD1; V: TRBV12-5; DNA: TGTGCTAGTGGTTTGTACCCTCGTACGACAGGGATCGGTCAGCCCCAGCATTTT; CDR3: CASGLYPRTTGIGQPQHF
J: TRBJ1-2; size: .; length: 14; D: .; V: TRBV4-1; DNA: TGCGCCAGCAGCCTTGGACATCTTAACTATGGCTACACCTTC; CDR3: CASSLGHLNYGYTF
J: TRBJ1-5; size: once; length: 12; D: .; V: TRBV7-9; DNA: TGTGCCAGCAGCTCGAGCTCCCAGCCCCAGCATTTT; CDR3: CASSSSSQPQHF
J: TRBJ1-2; size: .; length: 15; D: TRBD1; V: TRBV5-5; DNA: TGTGCCAGCATCCCCTACCAGGGGGCGGTCTATGGCTACACCTTC; CDR3: CASIPYQGAVYGYTF
J: TRBJ2-2; size: .; length: 15; D: .; V: TRBV24-1; DNA: TGTGCCACCAGTGGGACAGAGCGGAACACCGGGGAGCTGTTTTTT; CDR3: CATSGTERNTGELFF
J: TRBJ1-1; size: .; length: 15; D: .; V: TRBV21-1; DNA: TGTGCCAGCAGCAAAGTCGAAGAGCGTACGGGTGAAGCTTTCTTT; CDR3: CASSKVEERTGEAFF
J: TRBJ1-2; size: .; length: 13; D: TRBD1; V: TRBV6-5; DNA: TGTGCCAGCAGCCGGGGACAGGGGAATGGCTACACCTTC; CDR3: CASSRGQGNGYTF
J: TRBJ2-7; size: .; length: 13; D: TRBD2; V: TRBV2; DNA: TGTGCCAGCCTGGGGAGGGCGCCCTACGAGCAGTACTTC; CDR3: CASLGRAPYEQYF
J: TRBJ1-1; size: .; length: 14; D: .; V: TRBV2; DNA: TGTGCCAGCGAGGTGAGGCAGATGAACACTGAAGCTTTCTTT; CDR3: CASEVRQMNTEAFF
J: TRBJ1-2; size: .; length: 13; D: TRBD1; V: TRBV27; DNA: TGTGCCAGCAGTCTTCGGGACAGCAGGGGCTACACCTTC; CDR3: CASSLRDSRGYTF
J: TRBJ1-4; size: few; length: 14; D: .; V: TRBV3-1/TRBV3-2; DNA: TGTGCCAGCAGCCTACAGGGTCGGGGCGAAAAACTGTTTTTT; CDR3: CASSLQGRGEKLFF
J: TRBJ1-6; size: .; length: 15; D: .; V: TRBV4-1; DNA: TGCGCCAGCAGCCAGCGTGACAGTTATAATTCACCCCTCCACTTT; CDR3: CASSQRDSYNSPLHF
J: TRBJ1-2; size: few; length: 17; D: .; V: TRBV4-2; DNA: TGTGCCAGCAGCCACCCACCGGGCGGGGGCGCTATCTATGGCTACACCTTC; CDR3: CASSHPPGGGAIYGYTF
J: TRBJ1-2; size: .; length: 13; D: .; V: TRBV19; DNA: TGTGCCAGTAGTATGGCCGGGGGCTATGGCTACACCTTC; CDR3: CASSMAGGYGYTF
J: TRBJ1-2; size: .; length: 16; D: TRBD1; V: TRBV27; DNA: TGTGCCAGCAGTTTAACTGGGACAGGGGTTAACTATGGCTACACCTTC; CDR3: CASSLTGTGVNYGYTF
J: TRBJ2-7; size: .; length: 14; D: .; V: TRBV6-5; DNA: TGTGCCAGCAGGGTTCAGTCACACTCCTACGAGCAGTACTTC; CDR3: CASRVQSHSYEQYF
J: TRBJ2-1; size: .; length: 16; D: TRBD2; V: TRBV9; DNA: TGTGCCAGCGACACCGGGACTAGCGGGACTTACAATGAGCAGTTCTTC; CDR3: CASDTGTSGTYNEQFF
J: TRBJ1-5; size: .; length: 14; D: TRBD1; V: TRBV27; DNA: TGTGCCAGCAGGAAGACAGGGATTGGTCAGCCCCAGCATTTT; CDR3: CASRKTGIGQPQHF
J: TRBJ1-1; size: .; length: 15; D: TRBD1; V: TRBV11-2; DNA: TGTGCCAGCAGACGGACCGGGACAGGGGGCACTGAAGCTTTCTTT; CDR3: CASRRTGTGGTEAFF
J: TRBJ1-2; size: .; length: 14; D: TRBD1; V: TRBV5-1; DNA: TGCGCCAGCAGCCCCCAGGGACAGGTGGATGGCTACACCTTC; CDR3: CASSPQGQVDGYTF
J: TRBJ1-2; size: .; length: 16; D: .; V: TRBV18; DNA: TGTGCCAGCTCACCCGGGCGGGCGGGTCCAGCCATCGGCTACACCTTC; CDR3: CASSPGRAGPAIGYTF
J: TRBJ1-2; size: .; length: 14; D: .; V: TRBV6-6; DNA: TGTGCCAGCAGTTACTCAGACTTCAACTATGGCTACACCTTC; CDR3: CASSYSDFNYGYTF
J: TRBJ1-2; size: .; length: 14; D: TRBD1; V: TRBV5-1; DNA: TGCGCCAGCAGCACGGCGACAGGGAGCTATGGCTACACCTTC; CDR3: CASSTATGSYGYTF
J: TRBJ1-2; size: .; length: 17; D: TRBD1; V: TRBV5-5; DNA: TGTGCCAGCAGCCCCCGACAGGGGGCCAAAGCTAACTATGGCTACACCTTC; CDR3: CASSPRQGAKANYGYTF
J: TRBJ1-4; size: .; length: 15; D: .; V: TRBV2; DNA: TGTGCCAGCAGTGAAGCGCGGGGGCGAGTTGAAAAACTGTTTTTT; CDR3: CASSEARGRVEKLFF
J: TRBJ1-3; size: .; length: 15; D: .; V: TRBV2; DNA: TGTGCCAGCGCTGTACAGGGCCTCTCTGGAAACACCATATATTTT; CDR3: CASAVQGLSGNTIYF
J: TRBJ2-5; size: .; length: 18; D: TRBD2; V: TRBV3-1/TRBV3-2; DNA: TGTGCCAGCAGCCAAGTGAGGGGAGCGGGGGCCTTTTTGGAGACCCAGTACTTC; CDR3: CASSQVRGAGAFLETQYF
J: TRBJ2-3; size: .; length: 14; D: .; V: TRBV6-2/TRBV6-3; DNA: TGTGCCAGCAGTTCTGGACAGTACACAGATACGCAGTATTTT; CDR3: CASSSGQYTDTQYF
J: TRBJ1-6; size: .; length: 15; D: .; V: TRBV3-1/TRBV3-2; DNA: TGTGCCAGCAGCCAAGTTCTAGATAATAATTCACCCCTCCACTTT; CDR3: CASSQVLDNNSPLHF
J: TRBJ1-2; size: .; length: 14; D: .; V: TRBV6-2/TRBV6-3; DNA: TGTGCCAGCAGTTCTCCGGGCAGGGACTATGGCTACACCTTC; CDR3: CASSSPGRDYGYTF
J: TRBJ1-5; size: .; length: 15; D: .; V: TRBV15; DNA: TGTGCCACCAGCAGAGACAGGGATTTAGGTCAGCCCCAGCATTTT; CDR3: CATSRDRDLGQPQHF
J: TRBJ2-5; size: .; length: 13; D: .; V: TRBV5-1; DNA: TGCGCCAGCAGCCGCGGGCGTCAAGAGACCCAGTACTTC; CDR3: CASSRGRQETQYF
J: TRBJ2-1; size: .; length: 11; D: .; V: TRBV20-1; DNA: TGCAGTACGGACTCGGTCAATGAGCAGTTCTTC; CDR3: CSTDSVNEQFF
J: TRBJ2-1; size: .; length: 16; D: .; V: TRBV9; DNA: TGTGCCAGCAGCCACCGACTCCGCGACGGCCACAATGAGCAGTTCTTC; CDR3: CASSHRLRDGHNEQFF
J: TRBJ1-1; size: .; length: 13; D: TRBD1; V: TRBV9; DNA: TGTGCCAGCCAGGGGGCCCCGAACACTGAAGCTTTCTTT; CDR3: CASQGAPNTEAFF
J: TRBJ1-5; size: once; length: 20; D: TRBD1; V: TRBV15; DNA: TGTGCCACCAGCAGAGAATACGGGACAGGGGGCGGAGGTAGCAATCAGCCCCAGCATTTT; CDR3: CATSREYGTGGGGSNQPQHF
J: TRBJ2-7; size: .; length: 16; D: TRBD2; V: TRBV6-5; DNA: TGTGCCAGCAGTTACTCCAAGCGGGGGGCTGCCTACGAGCAGTACTTC; CDR3: CASSYSKRGAAYEQYF
J: TRBJ1-4; size: .; length: 12; D: .; V: TRBV7-9; DNA: TGTGCCGTTACTTCCCCTAAAGAAAAACTGTTTTTT; CDR3: CAVTSPKEKLFF
J: TRBJ1-1; size: .; length: 14; D: .; V: TRBV29-1; DNA: TGCAGCGTTGAAGTACAAGGGGGGGTCACTGAAGCTTTCTTT; CDR3: CSVEVQGGVTEAFF
J: TRBJ2-5; size: .; length: 15; D: .; V: TRBV7-7; DNA: TGTGCCAGCAGCTTAGCGGATAGCTTACAAGAGACCCAGTACTTC; CDR3: CASSLADSLQETQYF
J: TRBJ1-2; size: .; length: 12; D: .; V: TRBV6-5; DNA: TGTGCCGGAGGCAGATTTAACTATGGCTACACCTTC; CDR3: CAGGRFNYGYTF
J: TRBJ2-1; size: .; length: 15; D: .; V: TRBV4-3; DNA: TGCGCCAGCAGCCAAGTCGGGAGATCCTCCAATGAGCAGTTCTTC; CDR3: CASSQVGRSSNEQFF
J: TRBJ2-4; size: .; length: 14; D: TRBD2; V: TRBV4-3; DNA: TGCGCCAGCAGTAGCGGGGTAGCCAAAAACATTCAGTACTTC; CDR3: CASSSGVAKNIQYF
J: TRBJ2-3; size: .; length: 17; D: .; V: TRBV21-1; DNA: TGTGCCAGCAGCAAAGTAATCGCGGGGGATCGTACAGATACGCAGTATTTT; CDR3: CASSKVIAGDRTDTQYF
J: TRBJ2-7; size: .; length: 15; D: .; V: TRBV6-5; DNA: TGTGCCAGCAGTTACGGCGGGGCCGGGGCCTACGAGCAGTACTTC; CDR3: CASSYGGAGAYEQYF